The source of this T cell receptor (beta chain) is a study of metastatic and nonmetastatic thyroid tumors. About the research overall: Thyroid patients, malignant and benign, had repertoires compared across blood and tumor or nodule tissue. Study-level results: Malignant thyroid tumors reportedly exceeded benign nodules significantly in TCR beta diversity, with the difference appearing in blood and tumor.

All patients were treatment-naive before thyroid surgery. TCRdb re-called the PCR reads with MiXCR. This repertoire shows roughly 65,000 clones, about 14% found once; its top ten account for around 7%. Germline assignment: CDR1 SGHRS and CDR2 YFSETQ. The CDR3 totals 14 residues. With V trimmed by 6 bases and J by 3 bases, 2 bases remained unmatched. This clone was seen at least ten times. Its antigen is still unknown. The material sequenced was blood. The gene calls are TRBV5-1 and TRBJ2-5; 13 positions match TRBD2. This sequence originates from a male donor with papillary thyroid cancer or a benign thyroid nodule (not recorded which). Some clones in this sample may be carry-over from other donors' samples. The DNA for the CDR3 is TGCGCCAGCAAAGGGACTAGCGGGGAAGAGACCCAGTACTTC. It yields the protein CASKGTSGEETQYF.